Detailed here is one TCR beta chain. No antigen is known for it. This entry is derived from a study of cytomegalovirus exposure and HLA in healthy donors. Study results and caveats: A list of around 150 TCR beta chains associated with cytomegalovirus was given.

CDR3 size: 16 residues. Germline V CDR1 and CDR2: SGHAT, FQNNGV. V was clipped by 7 bases and J by 2 bases; unmatched bases: 9. The repertoire was sequenced with immunoSEQ multiplex PCR; TCRdb's copy has only in-frame clones and lacks some. Of some 64,000 clones in the sample, about 96% were seen once. The sample comprised PBMCs. The receptor was isolated from a young woman in good health and CMV-seronegative. The V gene is TRBV11-2, the J gene TRBJ2-2; 8 positions match TRBD2. CDR3 DNA: TGTGCCAGCACCGCCCCGGGGGGGCTAAACACCGGGGAGCTGTTTTTT. As protein: CASTAPGGLNTGELFF.